The 9 T cell receptor beta chains below come from one sample, sequenced in a study of blood T cell repertoires in COVID-19 (dated by TCRdb to 2018 to 2021). Library preparation used the immunoSEQ multiplex PCR assay. TCRdb's version of the immuneACCESS table is confined to in-frame rearrangements and falls short of the full clone set. An unresolved V gene accounts for under half of the shortfall where checked; the remainder is of unknown origin. The sample yields 120,000 or so clones; over 75% were counted once. The ten largest clones take up around 27% of the sample. What was sequenced was peripheral blood. The receptors stem from an elderly woman with acute or convalescent COVID-19.

The chain uses TRBV9 and TRBJ1-6; 9 bases map to TRBD1. Germline-derived CDR1 and CDR2 are SGDLS and YYNGEE. The CDR3 has 14 residues. V trimming: 5 bases; J trimming: 10 bases; junction bases outside the gene matches: 7. For the CDR3, the DNA is TGTGCCAGCAGTGCGGGACAGGGCAGGTCACCCCTCCACTTT. Translating it yields CASSAGQGRSPLHF.

The chain combines TRBV12-3 or TRBV12-4 with TRBJ1-6; D unresolved. V lost 8 bases and J 7 bases, leaving 12 bases between the germline ends. The length of the CDR3 is 13 residues. In DNA form, the CDR3 reads TGTGCCAGCGCCCCCTCCCAGAATTCACCCCTCCACTTT. This sequence encodes CASAPSQNSPLHF.

This clone was counted between two and nine times. The chain recombines TRBV5-6 with TRBJ2-5; D possibly corresponds to TRBD1 (6 bases). Germline CDR1 reads SGHDT; CDR2 reads YYEEEE. The CDR3 sequence is 14 residues long. V lost 2 bases to trimming and J lost 1 base, with 9 bases between them. The CDR3: CASSLWTAQETQYF. The CDR3 DNA reads as TGTGCCAGCAGCTTATGGACAGCCCAAGAGACCCAGTACTTC.

This clone was detected only a few times. The V call is TRBV25-1, the J call TRBJ1-2, with 8 bases that match TRBD1. The V gene's germline CDR1 is MGHDK and CDR2 SYGVNS. The CDR3 covers 14 residues. V lost 0 bases and J lost 4; bases outside the gene matches: 1. For the CDR3, the DNA is TGTGCCAGCAGTGAATACGGGACAGGCTATGGCTACACCTTC. Protein sequence: CASSEYGTGYGYTF.

This clone was seen only a few times. This rearrangement joins TRBV10-2 to TRBJ1-3; D ambiguous. Trimming removed 5 bases from V and 4 bases from J, with 15 bases in between. The CDR3 spans 15 residues. CDR1 is WSHSY and CDR2 is SAAADI in the germline V gene. The CDR3 coding sequence is TGCGCCAGCAGTTTGCCCGGAGATAGGGGAAACACCATATATTTT. It is translated as CASSLPGDRGNTIYF.

The V call is TRBV5-1, the J call TRBJ2-3; 8 bases line up with TRBD2. The CDR3 extends over 17 amino acids. Germline V CDR1 and CDR2: SGHRS, YFSETQ. Trimming cost V 3 bases and J 2 bases; bases outside gene matches: 11. DNA for the CDR3: TGCGCCAGCAGCTCCAGGCGGGGAGCGGGGGCCACAGATACGCAGTATTTT. Its protein product is CASSSRRGAGATDTQYF.

The J gene is TRBJ2-7, the V gene TRBV5-5; 8 nucleotides align to TRBD2. With V trimmed by 5 bases and J by 2 bases, 6 bases remained unmatched. Germline CDR1 and CDR2: SGHKS and YYEKEE (reference sequence). The CDR3 has 14 residues. The CDR3 DNA follows: TGTGCCAGCAGTTACACCGGGGGGGCCTACGAGCAGTACGTC. Protein: CASSYTGGAYEQYV.

The rearrangement uses TRBV7-6 and TRBJ1-4; 8 bases match TRBD1. V gave up 5 bases and J gave up 6 bases; unmatched junction bases: 11. Germline V CDR1 and CDR2: SGHVS, FNYEAQ. The CDR3 spans 16 residues. In DNA, the CDR3 is TGTGCCAGCAGCCCCCAACCGCAGGGGGCGTATGAAAAACTGTTTTTT. Amino acid sequence: CASSPQPQGAYEKLFF.

V is TRBV12-5 and J is TRBJ1-1; 7 bases are a match to TRBD1. Germline CDR1 and CDR2: LGHNT and FRNRAP. With V trimmed by 6 bases and J by 6 bases, 4 bases remained unmatched. This CDR3 is 12 amino acids long. CDR3 amino acids: CASGLQGSEAFF. DNA for the CDR3: TGTGCTAGTGGATTACAGGGGTCTGAAGCTTTCTTT.